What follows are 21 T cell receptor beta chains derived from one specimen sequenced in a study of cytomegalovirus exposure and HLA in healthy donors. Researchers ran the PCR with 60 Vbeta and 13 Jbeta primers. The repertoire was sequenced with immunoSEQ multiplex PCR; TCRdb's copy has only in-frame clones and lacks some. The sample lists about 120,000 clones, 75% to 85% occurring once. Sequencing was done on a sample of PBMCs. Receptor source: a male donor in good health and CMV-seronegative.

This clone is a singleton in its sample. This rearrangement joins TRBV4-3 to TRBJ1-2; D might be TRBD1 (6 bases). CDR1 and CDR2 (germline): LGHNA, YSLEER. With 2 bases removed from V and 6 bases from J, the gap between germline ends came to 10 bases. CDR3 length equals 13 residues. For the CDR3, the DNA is TGCGCCAGCAGCCAACGGGCAGGGGATGGCTACACCTTC. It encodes CASSQRAGDGYTF.

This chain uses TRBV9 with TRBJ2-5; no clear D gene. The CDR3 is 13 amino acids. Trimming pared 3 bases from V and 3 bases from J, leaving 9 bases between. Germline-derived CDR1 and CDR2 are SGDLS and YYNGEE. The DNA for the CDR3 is TGTGCCAGCAGCGCGGGTCCCGAAGAGACCCAGTACTTC. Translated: CASSAGPEETQYF. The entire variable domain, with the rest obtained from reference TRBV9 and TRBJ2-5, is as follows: DSGVTQTPKHLITATGQRVTLRCSPRSGDLSVYWYQQSLDQGLQFLIQYYNGEERAKGNILERFSAQQFPDLHSELNLSSLELGDSALYFCASSAGPEETQYFGPGTRLLVL.

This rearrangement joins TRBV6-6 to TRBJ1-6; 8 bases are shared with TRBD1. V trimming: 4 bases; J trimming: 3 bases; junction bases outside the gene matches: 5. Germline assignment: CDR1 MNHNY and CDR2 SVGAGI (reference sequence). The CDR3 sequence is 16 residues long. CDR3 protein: CASSSLGQGYNSPLHF. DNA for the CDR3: TGTGCCAGCAGTTCTCTTGGACAGGGCTATAATTCACCCCTCCACTTT.

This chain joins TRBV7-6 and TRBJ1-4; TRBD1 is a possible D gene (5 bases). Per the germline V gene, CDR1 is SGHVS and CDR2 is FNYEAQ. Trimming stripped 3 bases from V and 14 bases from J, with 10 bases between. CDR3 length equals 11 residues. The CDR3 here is CASSLGGPLFF. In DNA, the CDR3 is TGTGCCAGCAGCTTGGGGGGACCTCTGTTTTTT.

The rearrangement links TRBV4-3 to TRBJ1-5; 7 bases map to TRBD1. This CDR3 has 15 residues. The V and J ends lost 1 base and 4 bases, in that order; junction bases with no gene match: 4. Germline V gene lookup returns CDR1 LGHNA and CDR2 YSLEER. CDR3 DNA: TGCGCCAGCAGCCAAGGACAGGGAAGTAATCAGCCCCAGCATTTT. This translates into CASSQGQGSNQPQHF.

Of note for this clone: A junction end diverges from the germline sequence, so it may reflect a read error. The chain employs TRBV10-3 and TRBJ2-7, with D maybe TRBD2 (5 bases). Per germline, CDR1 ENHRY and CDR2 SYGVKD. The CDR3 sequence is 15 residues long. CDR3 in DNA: TGTGCCATCAGTGACGCCGGGAAACCCTCCAACGAGCAGTACTTC. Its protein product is CAISDAGKPSNEQYF.

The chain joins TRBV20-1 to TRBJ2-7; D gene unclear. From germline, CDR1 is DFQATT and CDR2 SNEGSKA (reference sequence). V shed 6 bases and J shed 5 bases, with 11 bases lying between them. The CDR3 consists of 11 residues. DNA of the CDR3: TGCAGTGCCACCCACCAGGACGAGCAGTACTTC. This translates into CSATHQDEQYF.

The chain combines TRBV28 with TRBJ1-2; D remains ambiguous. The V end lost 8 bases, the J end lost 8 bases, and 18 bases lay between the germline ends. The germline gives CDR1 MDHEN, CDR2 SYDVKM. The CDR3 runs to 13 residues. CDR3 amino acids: CASAGRAAEGYTF. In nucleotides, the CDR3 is TGTGCCAGCGCCGGGAGGGCGGCAGAGGGCTACACCTTC.

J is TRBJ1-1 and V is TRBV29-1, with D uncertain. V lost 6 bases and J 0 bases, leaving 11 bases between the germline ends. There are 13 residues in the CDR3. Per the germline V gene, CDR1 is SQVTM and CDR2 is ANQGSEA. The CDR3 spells CSVRHSMNTEAFF. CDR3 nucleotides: TGCAGCGTGAGACACAGCATGAACACTGAAGCTTTCTTT.

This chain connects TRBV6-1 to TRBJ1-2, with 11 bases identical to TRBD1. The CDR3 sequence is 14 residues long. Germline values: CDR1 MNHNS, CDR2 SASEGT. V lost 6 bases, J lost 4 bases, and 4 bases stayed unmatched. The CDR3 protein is CASRDRGRTYGYTF. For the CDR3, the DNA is TGTGCCAGCAGGGACAGGGGGCGAACCTATGGCTACACCTTC.

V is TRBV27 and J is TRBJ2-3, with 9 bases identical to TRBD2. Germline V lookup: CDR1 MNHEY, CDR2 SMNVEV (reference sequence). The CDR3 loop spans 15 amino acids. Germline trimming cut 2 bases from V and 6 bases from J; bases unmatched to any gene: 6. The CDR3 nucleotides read TGTGCCAGCAGTTTAAGGGGCGGGAGGGGGGATACGCAGTATTTT. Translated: CASSLRGGRGDTQYF.

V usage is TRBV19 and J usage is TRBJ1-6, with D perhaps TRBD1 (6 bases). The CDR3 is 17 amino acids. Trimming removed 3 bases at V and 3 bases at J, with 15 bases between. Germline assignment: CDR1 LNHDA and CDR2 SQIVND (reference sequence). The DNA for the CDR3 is TGTGCCAGTAGTATGCCCAGGGGTTCCGGCTATAATTCACCCCTCCACTTT. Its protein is CASSMPRGSGYNSPLHF. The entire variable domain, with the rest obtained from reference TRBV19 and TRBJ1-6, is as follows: DGGITQSPKYLFRKEGQNVTLSCEQNLNHDAMYWYRQDPGQGLRLIYYSQIVNDFQKGDIAEGYSVSREKKESFPLTVTSAQKNPTAFYLCASSMPRGSGYNSPLHFGNGTRLTVT.

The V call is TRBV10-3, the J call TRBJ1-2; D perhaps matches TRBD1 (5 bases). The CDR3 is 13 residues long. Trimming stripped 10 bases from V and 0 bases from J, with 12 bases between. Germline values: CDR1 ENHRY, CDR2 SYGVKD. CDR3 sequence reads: CATDGGTNYGYTF. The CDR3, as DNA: TGTGCCACCGACGGGGGGACTAACTATGGCTACACCTTC.

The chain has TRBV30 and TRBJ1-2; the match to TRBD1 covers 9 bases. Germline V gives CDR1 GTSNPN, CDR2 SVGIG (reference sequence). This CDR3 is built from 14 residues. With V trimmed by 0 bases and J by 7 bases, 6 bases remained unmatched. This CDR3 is CAWSVRDRATGYTF. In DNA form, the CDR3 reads TGTGCCTGGAGTGTACGGGACAGGGCCACTGGCTACACCTTC. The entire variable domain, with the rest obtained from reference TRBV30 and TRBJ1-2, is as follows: SQTIHQWPATLVQPVGSPLSLECTVEGTSNPNLYWYRQAAGRGLQLLFYSVGIGQISSEVPQNLSASRPQDRQFILSSKKLLLSDSGFYLCAWSVRDRATGYTFGSGTRLTVV.

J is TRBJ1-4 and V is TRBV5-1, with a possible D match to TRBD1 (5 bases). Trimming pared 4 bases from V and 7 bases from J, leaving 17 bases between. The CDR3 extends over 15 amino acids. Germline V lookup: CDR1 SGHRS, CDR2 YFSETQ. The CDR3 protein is CASSPLTVVGEKLFF. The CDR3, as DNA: TGCGCCAGCAGCCCACTGACAGTGGTTGGTGAAAAACTGTTTTTT.

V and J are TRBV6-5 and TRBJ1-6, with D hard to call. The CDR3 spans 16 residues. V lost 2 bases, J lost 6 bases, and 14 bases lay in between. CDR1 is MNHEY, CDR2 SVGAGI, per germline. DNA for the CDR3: TGTGCCAGCAGTTACCGCCCGGCGGATTCTAATTCACCCCTCCACTTT. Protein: CASSYRPADSNSPLHF.

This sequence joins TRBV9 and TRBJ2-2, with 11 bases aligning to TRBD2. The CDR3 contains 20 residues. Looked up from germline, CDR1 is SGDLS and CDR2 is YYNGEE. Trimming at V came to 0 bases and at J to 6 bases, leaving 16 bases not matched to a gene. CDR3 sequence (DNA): TGTGCCAGCAGCGTAGGTGCCGGGACTAGCGGTCGGACCGGTCCCGGGGAGCTGTTTTTT. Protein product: CASSVGAGTSGRTGPGELFF.

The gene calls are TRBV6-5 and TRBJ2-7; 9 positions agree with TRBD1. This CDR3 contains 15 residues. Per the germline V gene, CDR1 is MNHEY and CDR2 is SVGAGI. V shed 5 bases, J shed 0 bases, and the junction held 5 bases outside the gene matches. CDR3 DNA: TGTGCCAGCAGTGTAGGGACAGGGATCTCCTACGAGCAGTACTTC. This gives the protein CASSVGTGISYEQYF.

The CDR3 loop is CASSRSSAYEQYF. CDR3 bases: TGTGCCAGCAGTAGGAGTTCGGCCTACGAGCAGTACTTC. The chain links TRBV28 to TRBJ2-7; unclear D gene. CDR3 size: 13 residues. V lost 5 bases and J lost 2, with 10 bases in between. Germline CDR1 and CDR2: MDHEN and SYDVKM.

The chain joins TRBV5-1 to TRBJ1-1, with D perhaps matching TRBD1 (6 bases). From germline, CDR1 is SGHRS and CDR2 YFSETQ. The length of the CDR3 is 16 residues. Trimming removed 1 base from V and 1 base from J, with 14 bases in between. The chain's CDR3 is CASSLRESRGNTEAFF. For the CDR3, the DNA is TGCGCCAGCAGCTTGAGGGAGAGCAGGGGGAACACTGAAGCTTTCTTT.

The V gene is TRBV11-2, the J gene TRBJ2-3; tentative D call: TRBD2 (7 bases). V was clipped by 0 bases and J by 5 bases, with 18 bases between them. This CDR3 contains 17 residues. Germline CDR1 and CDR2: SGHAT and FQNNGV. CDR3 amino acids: CASSLDHWGGPRDTQYF. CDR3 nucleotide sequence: TGTGCCAGCAGCTTAGATCACTGGGGGGGGCCCAGAGATACGCAGTATTTT. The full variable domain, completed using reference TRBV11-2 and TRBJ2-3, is EAGVAQSPRYKIIEKRQSVAFWCNPISGHATLYWYQQILGQGPKLLIQFQNNGVVDDSQLPKDRFSAERLKGVDSTLKIQPAKLEDSAVYLCASSLDHWGGPRDTQYFGPGTRLTVL.